This T cell receptor (beta chain) was captured in a study of control samples from healthy donors and cancer patients. Only in-frame clones appear in the TCRdb table, and some are missing; sequencing was by immunoSEQ multiplex PCR. The data hold roughly 150,000 clones, with about 93% observed a single time. The germline gives CDR1 MNHNY, CDR2 SVGAGI (reference sequence). V was clipped by 4 bases and J by 6 bases, with 2 bases between them. The CDR3 covers 10 residues. This sequence was found in a man aged 50 to 60 in good health. J is TRBJ2-3 and V is TRBV6-6; D unresolved. Sequenced: blood. Written as DNA, the CDR3 is TGTGCCAGCAGTTTGGATACGCAGTATTTT. Translation gives CASSLDTQYF.